The subject of this entry is one T cell receptor (beta chain). The data were taken from a study of T cells in Graves' hyperthyroidism and ophthalmopathy. Amplification yielded TCR beta CDR3 regions, with RNA transcripts as the source. A first-round RT-PCR of the TCR CDR3 used the HTBI primer set. TCRdb re-derived calls from the multiplex PCR reads in MiXCR, one entry per CDR3 protein. In the table there are about 500,000 distinct CDR3 sequences, roughly 15% of which are singletons. This sequence originates from a woman aged 18-30 years with Graves' ophthalmopathy. Sequences were obtained from blood.

The DNA of the CDR3 is TGTGCCAGCAGTTCCTCGGGACAGGGGGAAGAGCAGTACTTC. Translated, it gives CASSSSGQGEEQYF. The chain employs TRBV7-9 and TRBJ2-7, with 11 bases matching TRBD1. The trim removed 6 bases at V and 7 bases at J, leaving 8 bases unmatched. Germline V gene lookup returns CDR1 SEHNR and CDR2 FQNEAQ (reference sequence). There are 14 residues in the CDR3.